This TCR beta chain derives from a study of naive and memory T cell subsets. Two oligonucleotides, mixed equimolar, formed the beta constant-region primer covering TRBC1 and TRBC2. The ligated cDNA underwent four PCR rounds using SP2 and nested alpha and beta constant-region primers. In TCRdb, the UMI-ligation and nested PCR reads were re-called with MiXCR into one record per CDR3 protein. The sample holds fewer than 150,000 distinct CDR3 sequences; roughly a fifth are singletons and the top ten take roughly 0.63%. Comments on this clonotype: Its cognate antigen is unknown.

V was pared by 6 bases and J by 2 bases, with 11 bases between. CDR1 is LNHNV and CDR2 is YYDKDF in the germline V gene (reference sequence). This CDR3 contains 13 residues. Findings of the study overall: Especially in CD8 cells, naive repertoires contained a few larger clonotypes, possibly CD45RA-re-expressing memory cells.

CMV status came from CD4+ IFNgamma after overnight CMV lysate stimulation. Cells stained for CD3, CD4, CD8, CD45RA and CD27 were sorted into four subsets. The V and J genes are TRBV15 and TRBJ2-7; D might be TRBD2 (7 bases). Sequencing was performed on naive CD8+ T cells from blood. The sequence was collected from a human donor in good health. CDR3 DNA sequence: TGTGCCACCAGAGCGGGACATACCTACGAGCAGTACTTC. This translates into CATRAGHTYEQYF.